These T cell receptor beta chains were read from a single sample in a study of cytomegalovirus exposure and HLA in healthy donors. Libraries were prepared by immunoSEQ multiplex PCR; TCRdb keeps only in-frame clonotypes and omits some of them. The sample includes 57,000 or so clones, approximately 96% seen only once; the top ten take approximately 0.94%. Sequencing was done on a sample of PBMCs. The receptors stem from a man aged 18 to 35 in good health and CMV-seronegative. Both conserved end residues are part of each CDR3. A D gene is named only where the DNA matches it firmly. Some rows have no size entry. The others give once, few or many, or a class for an expanded clone.

clone_size,d_call,v_call,j_call,cdr3_aa,cdr3_nt
once,TRBD2,TRBV7-9,TRBJ2-3,CASSLEPMGREDTQYF,TGTGCCAGCAGCTTAGAACCCATGGGGAGGGAGGATACGCAGTATTTT
-,TRBD1,TRBV7-9,TRBJ1-2,CASSYDRGPSWGYTF,TGTGCCAGCAGCTACGACAGGGGGCCTTCGTGGGGCTACACCTTC
-,TRBD2,TRBV4-1,TRBJ2-1,CASSQRGRLAGGPLIEQFF,TGCGCCAGCAGCCAACGGGGACGATTAGCGGGAGGGCCACTGATTGAGCAGTTCTTC
-,TRBD2,TRBV10-3,TRBJ2-7,CAINRGGGLASSYEQYF,TGTGCCATCAACCGAGGGGGGGGACTAGCGAGCTCCTACGAGCAGTACTTC
-,-,TRBV28,TRBJ1-1,CASSFARWANTEAFF,TGTGCCAGCAGTTTCGCCAGGTGGGCGAACACTGAAGCTTTCTTT
-,TRBD1,TRBV7-9,TRBJ1-1,CASRWETGTGATEAFF,TGTGCCAGCAGGTGGGAAACCGGGACAGGGGCCACTGAAGCTTTCTTT
-,-,TRBV11-2,TRBJ1-2,CASSLDLVARVGYGYTF,TGTGCCAGCAGCTTAGATCTAGTCGCGAGGGTGGGCTATGGCTACACCTTC
-,TRBD2,TRBV18,TRBJ2-2,CASSPMPSGRRDTGELFF,TGTGCCAGCTCACCAATGCCTAGCGGGAGACGGGACACCGGGGAGCTGTTTTTT
-,TRBD1,TRBV18,TRBJ1-1,CASSPEVDRGTEAFF,TGTGCCAGCTCACCCGAGGTGGACAGGGGCACTGAAGCTTTCTTT
-,-,TRBV28,TRBJ2-6,CASSRIVKGAGANVLTF,TGTGCCAGCAGCCGAATCGTAAAGGGGGCTGGGGCCAACGTCCTGACTTTC
-,TRBD1,TRBV18,TRBJ2-7,CASSPLGQGPYEQYF,TGTGCCAGCTCACCCCTAGGACAGGGCCCCTACGAGCAGTACTTC
-,-,TRBV29-1,TRBJ2-1,CSVLGGEGYNEQFF,TGCAGCGTTCTGGGGGGAGAGGGCTACAATGAGCAGTTCTTC
-,TRBD1,TRBV5-1,TRBJ2-3,CASSPGQGGGTQYF,TGCGCCAGCAGCCCGGGACAGGGCGGGGGTACGCAGTATTTT
-,-,TRBV7-9,TRBJ2-7,CASSLAGSEQYF,TGTGCCAGCAGCTTAGCGGGGAGCGAGCAGTACTTC
-,-,TRBV5-1,TRBJ1-2,CASSLAPGSGGAPNLKGGYTF,TGCGCCAGCAGCTTGGCTCCTGGTTCGGGAGGGGCTCCAAATTTGAAGGGTGGCTACACCTTC
-,TRBD2,TRBV9,TRBJ2-6,CASSVGPGGPDGANVLTF,TGTGCCAGCAGCGTAGGTCCGGGAGGGCCTGATGGGGCCAACGTCCTGACTTTC
few,-,TRBV2,TRBJ2-7,CASTGDSIYEQYF,TGTGCCAGCACGGGGGACAGTATTTACGAGCAGTACTTC
once,-,TRBV9,TRBJ2-1,CASSVGGGYNEQFF,TGTGCCAGCAGCGTAGGGGGAGGATACAATGAGCAGTTCTTC
-,-,TRBV4-1,TRBJ1-1,CASRQGTGSNTEAFF,TGCGCCAGCAGGCAAGGGACGGGGTCGAACACTGAAGCTTTCTTT
-,-,TRBV6-5,TRBJ1-2,CASRGGFGYTF,TGTGCCAGCAGAGGAGGGTTTGGCTACACCTTC
few,TRBD1,TRBV6-6,TRBJ1-5,CASTKDRAINQPQHF,TGTGCCAGCACCAAGGACAGGGCTATAAATCAGCCCCAGCATTTT